The 10 T cell receptor beta chains in this list originate from one sample, sequenced in a study of blood T cell repertoires in COVID-19. Clones were sequenced by immunoSEQ multiplex PCR, and TCRdb holds only the in-frame ones, with some missing. The sample records 200,000 to 250,000 clones, approximately 84% being singletons. Sequenced sample: peripheral blood. The receptors originated from a woman aged 80 or over with acute or convalescent COVID-19.

The chain couples TRBV27 to TRBJ2-1; TRBD2 matches at 8 bases. The germline gives CDR1 MNHEY, CDR2 SMNVEV (reference sequence). This CDR3 has 17 residues. V gave up 7 bases and J gave up 2 bases; unmatched junction bases: 13. CDR3 in DNA: TGTGCCAGCAAAGGGGGGGCGGGGGGACAACCCTACAATGAGCAGTTCTTC. Its protein product is CASKGGAGGQPYNEQFF.

This clone has a single count. The rearrangement joins TRBV18 to TRBJ2-1; TRBD2 agrees at 10 bases. CDR1 is KGHSH, CDR2 LQKENI, per germline. The CDR3 covers 14 residues. The trim removed 3 bases at V and 8 bases at J, leaving 4 bases unmatched. DNA for the CDR3: TGTGCCAGCTCACCGGGACTAGCGCTTGATGAGCAGTTCTTC. Encoded protein: CASSPGLALDEQFF. The full variable domain, completed using reference TRBV18 and TRBJ2-1, is NAGVMQNPRHLVRRRGQEARLRCSPMKGHSHVYWYRQLPEEGLKFMVYLQKENIIDESGMPKERFSAEFPKEGPSILRIQQVVRGDSAAYFCASSPGLALDEQFFGPGTRLTVL.

A note on this clone: The germline gene is not matched at one end of the junction; a read error may be the cause. This chain links TRBV6-5 with TRBJ1-4; TRBD1 aligns across 9 bases. Looked up from germline, CDR1 is MNHEY and CDR2 is SVGAGI. The CDR3 spans 14 residues. The DNA for the CDR3 is TGTGCCACCAGTACGACAGGGGGTGGTGAAAAACTGTTTTTT. Its translation: CATSTTGGGEKLFF.

The rearrangement links TRBV2 to TRBJ2-3, with 9 bases lining up with TRBD1. This CDR3 contains 15 residues. After removal of 6 bases from V and 3 bases from J, the junction contained 7 bases not matched to a gene. The germline gives CDR1 SNHLY, CDR2 FYNNEI. The CDR3 sequence is CASRSTGGATDTQYF. In nucleotides, the CDR3 is TGTGCCAGCAGGTCTACAGGGGGCGCGACAGATACGCAGTATTTT.

The V gene is TRBV9, the J gene TRBJ2-3; weak D call: TRBD2 (6 bases). V was trimmed by 0 bases and J by 10 bases, leaving 12 bases between them. The CDR3 totals 13 residues. From germline, CDR1 is SGDLS and CDR2 YYNGEE. CDR3 in amino acids: CASSVGLVGAQYF. For the CDR3, the DNA is TGTGCCAGCAGCGTAGGACTAGTTGGGGCGCAGTATTTT. Based on the CDR3 plus reference TRBV9 and TRBJ2-3, the full variable domain is DSGVTQTPKHLITATGQRVTLRCSPRSGDLSVYWYQQSLDQGLQFLIQYYNGEERAKGNILERFSAQQFPDLHSELNLSSLELGDSALYFCASSVGLVGAQYFGPGTRLTVL.

The rearrangement joins TRBV5-6 to TRBJ1-4; D is perhaps TRBD1 (6 bases). CDR3 length: 14 residues. Trimming cost V 4 bases and J 7 bases, with 14 bases left between them. The germline V gene has CDR1 SGHDT and CDR2 YYEEEE. DNA for the CDR3: TGTGCCAGCAGCCTGTGGGGGGGCGGTGAAAAACTGTTTTTT. Its translation is CASSLWGGGEKLFF.

V is TRBV2 and J is TRBJ2-5; D gene ambiguous. The CDR3 loop spans 13 amino acids. The V gene lost 2 bases and the J gene lost 2 bases, with 6 bases spanning the gap. Germline CDR1 reads SNHLY; CDR2 reads FYNNEI. As DNA, the CDR3 is TGTGCCAGCAGTGAAACATCTCAAGAGACCCAGTACTTC. Its translation: CASSETSQETQYF. Looking up the rest from reference TRBV2 and TRBJ2-5 gives the full variable domain: EPEVTQTPSHQVTQMGQEVILRCVPISNHLYFYWYRQILGQKVEFLVSFYNNEISEKSEIFDDQFSVERPDGSNFTLKIRSTKLEDSAMYFCASSETSQETQYFGPGTRLLVL.

The chain employs TRBV5-1 and TRBJ2-6, with TRBD2 matching 7 bases. Germline V gene sequence: CDR1 SGHRS, CDR2 YFSETQ. The ends lost 3 bases at V and 2 bases at J; junction bases unmatched: 8. The CDR3 has 17 amino acids. CDR3 loop: CASSSLADLAGANVLTF. The CDR3 DNA follows: TGCGCCAGCAGCTCCCTAGCGGACCTCGCTGGGGCCAACGTCCTGACTTTC. Filled out from reference TRBV5-1 and TRBJ2-6, the complete variable domain reads KAGVTQTPRYLIKTRGQQVTLSCSPISGHRSVSWYQQTPGQGLQFLFEYFSETQRNKGNFPGRFSGRQFSNSRSEMNVSTLELGDSALYLCASSSLADLAGANVLTFGAGSRLTVL.

The J gene is TRBJ2-2, the V gene TRBV5-5, with TRBD1 matching over 7 bases. This CDR3 region has 14 residues. V lost 2 bases and J lost 6; bases outside the gene matches: 4. Germline V gives CDR1 SGHKS, CDR2 YYEKEE (reference sequence). CDR3 sequence reads: CASSLQGPSGELFF. The CDR3 nucleotides are TGTGCCAGCAGCTTACAGGGGCCATCCGGGGAGCTGTTTTTT.

This chain uses TRBV4-1 with TRBJ2-3; 13 bases align to TRBD2. The CDR3 sequence is 16 residues long. Germline trimming cut 4 bases from V and 3 bases from J; bases unmatched to any gene: 4. Germline assignment: CDR1 MGHRA and CDR2 YSYEKL. CDR3 in amino acids: CASSPGTSGATDTQYF. In DNA form, the CDR3 reads TGCGCCAGCAGCCCAGGGACTAGCGGGGCAACAGATACGCAGTATTTT.